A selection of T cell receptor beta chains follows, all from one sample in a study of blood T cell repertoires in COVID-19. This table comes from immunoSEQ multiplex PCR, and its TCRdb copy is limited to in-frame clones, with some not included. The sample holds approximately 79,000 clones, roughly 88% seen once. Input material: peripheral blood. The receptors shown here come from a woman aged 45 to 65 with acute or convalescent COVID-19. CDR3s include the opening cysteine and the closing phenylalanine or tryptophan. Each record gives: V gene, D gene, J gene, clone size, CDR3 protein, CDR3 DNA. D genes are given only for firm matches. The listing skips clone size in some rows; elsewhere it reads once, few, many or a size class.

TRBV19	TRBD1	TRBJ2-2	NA	CACRQGASTGELFF	TGTGCCTGTAGACAGGGAGCCTCCACCGGGGAGCTGTTTTTT
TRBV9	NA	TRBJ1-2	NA	CASSFTGVQGGGYTF	TGTGCCAGCAGCTTCACCGGGGTCCAAGGAGGCGGCTACACCTTC
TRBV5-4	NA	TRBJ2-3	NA	CASSFLLTDTQYF	TGTGCCAGCAGCTTTCTCCTCACAGATACGCAGTATTTT
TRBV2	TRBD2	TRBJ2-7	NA	CASKGRVTKLYEQYF	TGTGCATCAAAGGGGAGGGTTACTAAACTCTACGAGCAGTACTTC
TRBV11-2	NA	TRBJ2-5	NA	CASSRIRGETQYF	TGTGCCAGCAGCCGAATACGGGGGGAGACCCAGTACTTC
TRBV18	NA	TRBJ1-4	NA	CASSPDQRGEKLFF	TGTGCCAGCTCACCAGACCAGCGTGGAGAAAAACTGTTTTTT
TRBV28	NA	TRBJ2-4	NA	CASSLSPGWIQYF	TGTGCCAGCAGTTTATCCCCAGGGTGGATTCAGTACTTC
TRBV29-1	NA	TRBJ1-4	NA	CSARRGVGGEKLFF	TGCAGCGCCCGACGTGGGGTCGGGGGGGAAAAACTGTTTTTT
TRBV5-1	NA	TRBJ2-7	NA	CASSKLGYEQYF	TGCGCCAGCAGCAAACTAGGATACGAGCAGTACTTC
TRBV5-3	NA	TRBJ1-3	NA	CARSCGRFSRAGNTIYF	TGTGCCAGAAGCTGTGGCCGTTTTAGCAGGGCCGGAAACACCATATATTTT
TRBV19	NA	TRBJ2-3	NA	CASSSTSFSDTQYF	TGTGCCAGTAGTAGTACTAGCTTCTCAGATACGCAGTATTTT
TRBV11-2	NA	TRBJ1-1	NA	CASSRLSLVEAFF	TGTGCCAGCAGCCGTTTGAGTTTGGTTGAAGCTTTCTTT
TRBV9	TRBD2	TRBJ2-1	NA	CASSVTSGSQSSYNEQFF	TGTGCCAGCAGCGTAACTAGCGGGAGCCAAAGCTCCTACAATGAGCAGTTCTTC
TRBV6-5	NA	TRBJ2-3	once	CASKMNLPDTQYF	TGTGCCAGCAAAATGAACCTACCAGATACGCAGTATTTT
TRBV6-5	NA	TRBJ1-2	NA	CASRRPTGAFGYTF	TGTGCCAGCAGAAGACCGACAGGCGCGTTCGGCTACACCTTC
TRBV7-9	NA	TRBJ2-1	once	CASSLVRGNTYNEQFF	TGTGCCAGCAGCTTAGTTCGCGGGAACACCTACAATGAGCAGTTCTTC
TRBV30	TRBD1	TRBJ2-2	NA	CAWSVTWTGNTGELFF	TGTGCCTGGAGTGTAACTTGGACAGGGAACACCGGGGAGCTGTTTTTT
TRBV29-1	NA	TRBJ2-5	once	CSVEEVQGETQYF	TGCAGCGTTGAAGAGGTGCAGGGAGAGACCCAGTACTTC
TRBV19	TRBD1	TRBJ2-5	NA	CASSVPGQGKTGTQYF	TGTGCCAGTAGTGTCCCGGGACAGGGGAAAACAGGGACCCAGTACTTC
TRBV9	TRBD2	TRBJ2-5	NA	CASSGGLAEFQETQYF	TGTGCCAGCAGCGGGGGACTAGCGGAGTTCCAAGAGACCCAGTACTTC
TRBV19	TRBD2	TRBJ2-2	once	CASLTSGGDTGELFF	TGTGCCAGCCTAACTAGCGGGGGGGACACCGGGGAGCTGTTTTTT
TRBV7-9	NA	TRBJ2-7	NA	CASSQPGEQYF	TGTGCCAGCAGCCAGCCCGGGGAGCAGTACTTC
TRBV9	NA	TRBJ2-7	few	CFNRWVPVYEQYF	TGTTTTAACAGGTGGGTCCCTGTCTACGAGCAGTACTTC
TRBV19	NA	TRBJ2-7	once	CATMTETYEQYF	TGTGCCACCATGACAGAAACCTACGAGCAGTACTTC
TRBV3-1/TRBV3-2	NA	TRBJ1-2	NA	CASSQVMTRGYTF	TGTGCCAGCAGCCAAGTAATGACGCGGGGCTACACCTTC
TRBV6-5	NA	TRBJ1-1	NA	CASRIPPQTEAFF	TGTGCCAGCAGGATTCCACCACAGACTGAAGCTTTCTTT
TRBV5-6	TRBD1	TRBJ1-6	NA	CASSLADRGHYSPLHF	TGTGCCAGCAGCTTAGCGGACAGGGGTCATTATTCACCCCTCCACTTT
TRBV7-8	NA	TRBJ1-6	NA	CATTSDTSKGSPLHF	TGTGCCACCACCTCGGACACAAGCAAAGGTTCACCCCTCCACTTT
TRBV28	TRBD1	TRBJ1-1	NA	CATSRGRNTEAFF	TGTGCCACCTCCAGGGGGCGGAACACTGAAGCTTTCTTT
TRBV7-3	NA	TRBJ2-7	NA	CASSTKEGSDLEFYEQYF	TGTGCCAGCAGCACCAAGGAGGGCAGCGATTTAGAGTTCTACGAGCAGTACTTC
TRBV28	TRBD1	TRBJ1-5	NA	CASSIPDRVGLQPQHF	TGTGCCAGCAGTATACCCGACAGGGTAGGGTTACAGCCCCAGCATTTT
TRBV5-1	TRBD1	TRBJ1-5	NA	CASSEAGGYQPQHF	TGCGCCAGCAGCGAAGCAGGGGGCTATCAGCCCCAGCATTTT
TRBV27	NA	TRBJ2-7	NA	CASSLSRGSPSYEQYF	TGTGCCAGCAGTTTAAGTAGGGGGTCCCCCTCCTACGAGCAGTACTTC
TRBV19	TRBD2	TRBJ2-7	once	CASRISSGGYEQYF	TGTGCCAGTAGGATCTCTAGCGGGGGATACGAGCAGTACTTC
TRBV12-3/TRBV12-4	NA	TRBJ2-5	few	CASRAGLQETQYF	TGTGCCAGCAGGGCGGGCCTCCAAGAGACCCAGTACTTC
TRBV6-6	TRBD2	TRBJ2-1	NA	CASSGGTSAYNEQFF	TGTGCCAGCAGTGGGGGGACTAGCGCGTACAATGAGCAGTTCTTC
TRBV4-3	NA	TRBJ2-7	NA	CASSQDAFGSYEQYF	TGCGCCAGCAGCCAAGATGCATTCGGCTCCTACGAGCAGTACTTC